A selection of T cell receptor beta chains follows, all from one sample in a study of OX40 agonist ivuxolimab in advanced cancers. The table came from immunoSEQ multiplex PCR; TCRdb's copy has only in-frame clones and leaves some out. The repertoire holds roughly 80,000 clones, with 70% to 90% as singletons. Sample: CD4+ or CD8+ T cells sorted from blood, taken in a trial of the OX40 agonist ivuxolimab. The receptors were sampled from an adult with an advanced solid tumor such as melanoma, head and neck, liver or kidney cancer. Both conserved end residues are part of each CDR3. Fields, in order: J gene, V gene, D gene, clone size, CDR3 DNA, CDR3 protein. A D gene is named only where the DNA matches it firmly. Part of the rows lack a size; the others show once, few, many or a class for expanded clones.

J gene: TRBJ2-3
V gene: TRBV11-3
D gene: .
clone size: few
CDR3 DNA: TGTGCCAGCAGCTTGGGTTGGGGGCCTGGTAGAGATACGCAGTATTTT
CDR3 protein: CASSLGWGPGRDTQYF

J gene: TRBJ2-2
V gene: TRBV19
D gene: TRBD1
clone size: .
CDR3 DNA: TGTGCCAGTAGTGCCGGGACAGGGGTCACCGGGGAGCTGTTTTTT
CDR3 protein: CASSAGTGVTGELFF

J gene: TRBJ2-1
V gene: TRBV28
D gene: TRBD2
clone size: .
CDR3 DNA: TGTGCCAGCAGGTTGAGTGGGGGGGTAATCGGCAATGAGCAGTTCTTC
CDR3 protein: CASRLSGGVIGNEQFF

J gene: TRBJ2-1
V gene: TRBV9
D gene: TRBD2
clone size: .
CDR3 DNA: TGTGCCAGCAGCCCCTCAATCGGGGGGGAGCTCTCCTACAATGAGCAGTTCTTC
CDR3 protein: CASSPSIGGELSYNEQFF

J gene: TRBJ1-3
V gene: TRBV15
D gene: .
clone size: .
CDR3 DNA: TGTGCCACCAGCAGTCGAACAGGGTTGCCGGGAAACACCATATATTTT
CDR3 protein: CATSSRTGLPGNTIYF

J gene: TRBJ2-2
V gene: TRBV19
D gene: .
clone size: few
CDR3 DNA: TGTGCCAGTAGTACAACAGGGAGAACCGGGGAGCTGTTTTTT
CDR3 protein: CASSTTGRTGELFF

J gene: TRBJ2-3
V gene: TRBV30
D gene: TRBD2
clone size: .
CDR3 DNA: TGTGCCTGGAGTGGGGTTATTAGCGGGGGGACGGTAGATACGCAGTATTTT
CDR3 protein: CAWSGVISGGTVDTQYF

J gene: TRBJ1-5
V gene: TRBV28
D gene: .
clone size: few
CDR3 DNA: TGTGCCAGCAGTTTGGATGAGCATAGCAATCAGCCCCAGCATTTT
CDR3 protein: CASSLDEHSNQPQHF

J gene: TRBJ1-5
V gene: TRBV4-1
D gene: .
clone size: few
CDR3 DNA: TGCGCCAGCGGTTATGGTCGGCAGGGCGATCAGCCCCAGCATTTT
CDR3 protein: CASGYGRQGDQPQHF

J gene: TRBJ2-5
V gene: TRBV14
D gene: TRBD1
clone size: .
CDR3 DNA: TGTGCCAGCAGCTACCGGGACAGCGGAGAGACCCAGTACTTC
CDR3 protein: CASSYRDSGETQYF

J gene: TRBJ1-4
V gene: TRBV27
D gene: TRBD1
clone size: .
CDR3 DNA: TGTGCCAGCAGCCGGGACAGCGTCGCAGAGAGAGAAAAACTGTTTTTT
CDR3 protein: CASSRDSVAEREKLFF

J gene: TRBJ1-1
V gene: TRBV19
D gene: TRBD1
clone size: .
CDR3 DNA: TGTGCCAGTAGTATCCATCGGACAGGGTACACTGAAGCTTTCTTT
CDR3 protein: CASSIHRTGYTEAFF

J gene: TRBJ2-2
V gene: TRBV10-3
D gene: .
clone size: .
CDR3 DNA: TGTGCCACCGCGGAGAGAACGGACGCCGGGGAGCTGTTTTTT
CDR3 protein: CATAERTDAGELFF

J gene: TRBJ1-2
V gene: TRBV2
D gene: .
clone size: .
CDR3 DNA: TGTGCCAGCAGCCCTTACTCAGGGGAACAGGGCTACACCTTC
CDR3 protein: CASSPYSGEQGYTF

J gene: TRBJ1-2
V gene: TRBV27
D gene: .
clone size: .
CDR3 DNA: TGTGCCAGCTCCTCTAGGGGTAGGGGGGGCTATGGCTACACCTTC
CDR3 protein: CASSSRGRGGYGYTF

J gene: TRBJ2-1
V gene: TRBV5-1
D gene: TRBD1
clone size: .
CDR3 DNA: TGCGCCAGCAGTCCTACGCCGCCGGGACAGGGGGCCTATGAGCAGTTCTTC
CDR3 protein: CASSPTPPGQGAYEQFF

J gene: TRBJ1-5
V gene: TRBV28
D gene: .
clone size: .
CDR3 DNA: TGTGCCAGCAGTTTATCCGCGGGGCCCCAGCATTTT
CDR3 protein: CASSLSAGPQHF

J gene: TRBJ2-3
V gene: TRBV5-1
D gene: TRBD2
clone size: .
CDR3 DNA: TGCGCCAGCAGCGTTACTAGCGGGGTTAGAGATACGCAGTATTTT
CDR3 protein: CASSVTSGVRDTQYF

J gene: TRBJ1-5
V gene: TRBV2
D gene: TRBD1
clone size: .
CDR3 DNA: TGTGCCAGCAGGGACAGGGGGGAGTATCAGCCCCAGCATTTT
CDR3 protein: CASRDRGEYQPQHF

J gene: TRBJ1-1
V gene: TRBV7-9
D gene: .
clone size: .
CDR3 DNA: TGTGCCAGCAGCCGAACTTCGGCCCCTGAAGCTTTCTTT
CDR3 protein: CASSRTSAPEAFF

J gene: TRBJ2-2
V gene: TRBV25-1
D gene: .
clone size: few
CDR3 DNA: TGTGCCAGCAGTGACCGTTTAGGTGGTGCTGGGGAGCTGTTTTTT
CDR3 protein: CASSDRLGGAGELFF

J gene: TRBJ2-7
V gene: TRBV6-1
D gene: .
clone size: .
CDR3 DNA: TGTGCCAGCACGACCAATTGGGACGCCTCCTACGAGCAGTACTTC
CDR3 protein: CASTTNWDASYEQYF

J gene: TRBJ1-2
V gene: TRBV19
D gene: .
clone size: .
CDR3 DNA: TGTGCCAGTAGCGGTCAGGGAGGCTACACCTTC
CDR3 protein: CASSGQGGYTF

J gene: TRBJ2-1
V gene: TRBV7-9
D gene: TRBD2
clone size: .
CDR3 DNA: TGTGCCAGCAGCTCCCGACGGGGGGGCGTCTCCTACAATGAGCAGTTCTTC
CDR3 protein: CASSSRRGGVSYNEQFF

J gene: TRBJ1-1
V gene: TRBV7-9
D gene: TRBD1
clone size: .
CDR3 DNA: TGTGCCAGTCAGGGGGCGTTCAACACTGAAGCTTTCTTT
CDR3 protein: CASQGAFNTEAFF

J gene: TRBJ1-2
V gene: TRBV5-5
D gene: .
clone size: .
CDR3 DNA: TGTGCCAGCAGCCCCCGGCGACAGCAATTCGATGGCTACACCTTC
CDR3 protein: CASSPRRQQFDGYTF

J gene: TRBJ2-1
V gene: TRBV11-3
D gene: TRBD2
clone size: .
CDR3 DNA: TGTGCCAGCAGCCTAACTAGCGGGAGATACAATGAGCAGTTCTTC
CDR3 protein: CASSLTSGRYNEQFF

J gene: TRBJ2-3
V gene: TRBV11-2
D gene: TRBD2
clone size: .
CDR3 DNA: TGTGCCAGCAGCTTGGTGTGGGGGGGAGATACGCAGTATTTT
CDR3 protein: CASSLVWGGDTQYF

J gene: TRBJ1-1
V gene: TRBV7-9
D gene: .
clone size: .
CDR3 DNA: TGTGCCAGCAGCGATCGGGCAGGCGCTGAAGCTTTCTTT
CDR3 protein: CASSDRAGAEAFF

J gene: TRBJ2-1
V gene: TRBV19
D gene: .
clone size: .
CDR3 DNA: TGTGCCAGTAGTATAGTCGGGAGTGAGGGCAATGAGCAGTTCTTC
CDR3 protein: CASSIVGSEGNEQFF

J gene: TRBJ2-2
V gene: TRBV5-5
D gene: TRBD1
clone size: .
CDR3 DNA: TGTGCCAGCAGCCGCGGACAGGGTAACACCGGGGAGCTGTTTTTT
CDR3 protein: CASSRGQGNTGELFF

J gene: TRBJ2-1
V gene: TRBV30
D gene: .
clone size: once
CDR3 DNA: TGTGCCTGGAGTGCTTTTAATGAGCAGTTCTTC
CDR3 protein: CAWSAFNEQFF

J gene: TRBJ1-1
V gene: TRBV6-1
D gene: TRBD1
clone size: few
CDR3 DNA: TGTGCCAGCAGTGATAGAGGACAGGGGAACACTGAAGCTTTCTTT
CDR3 protein: CASSDRGQGNTEAFF

J gene: TRBJ2-4
V gene: TRBV7-3
D gene: .
clone size: once
CDR3 DNA: TGTGCCAGCAGCTTATCCCCGGCTGGGAACATTCAGTACTTC
CDR3 protein: CASSLSPAGNIQYF

J gene: TRBJ1-3
V gene: TRBV30
D gene: .
clone size: .
CDR3 DNA: TGTGCCTGGGGAGGGGGATCCTCTGGAAACACCATATATTTT
CDR3 protein: CAWGGGSSGNTIYF

J gene: TRBJ2-7
V gene: TRBV30
D gene: TRBD1
clone size: .
CDR3 DNA: TGTGCCGGACAGACAGGGGGGCCCTACGAGCAGTACTTC
CDR3 protein: CAGQTGGPYEQYF

J gene: TRBJ2-5
V gene: TRBV11-3
D gene: TRBD2
clone size: .
CDR3 DNA: TGTGCCAGCAGCTTATCTGGGGGGGAAGAGACCCAGTACTTC
CDR3 protein: CASSLSGGEETQYF

J gene: TRBJ2-7
V gene: TRBV11-3
D gene: TRBD1
clone size: .
CDR3 DNA: TGTGCCAGCAGCTTAGAAGGTAGGGACAGGGTTAACTCCTACGAGCAGTACTTC
CDR3 protein: CASSLEGRDRVNSYEQYF

J gene: TRBJ2-7
V gene: TRBV19
D gene: TRBD2
clone size: .
CDR3 DNA: TGTGCCAGTCAGCCTTTTCCGGGACTAGGATACGAGCAGTACTTC
CDR3 protein: CASQPFPGLGYEQYF

J gene: TRBJ2-2
V gene: TRBV19
D gene: .
clone size: once
CDR3 DNA: TGTGCCAGTAGTAGCGGGCCCTACACCGGGGAGCTGTTTTTT
CDR3 protein: CASSSGPYTGELFF

J gene: TRBJ2-2
V gene: TRBV7-2
D gene: .
clone size: .
CDR3 DNA: TGTGCCAGCAGCTTAACGAACACCGGGGAGCTGTTTTTT
CDR3 protein: CASSLTNTGELFF

J gene: TRBJ2-6
V gene: TRBV5-1
D gene: .
clone size: .
CDR3 DNA: TGCGCCAGCAGACTAACTACAGGAGTAGGGTCTGGGGCCAACGTCCTGACTTTC
CDR3 protein: CASRLTTGVGSGANVLTF

J gene: TRBJ2-1
V gene: TRBV6-5
D gene: .
clone size: .
CDR3 DNA: TGTGCCAGCAGTTATGGGCAGCAGCAGTTCTTC
CDR3 protein: CASSYGQQQFF

J gene: TRBJ1-5
V gene: TRBV2
D gene: .
clone size: once
CDR3 DNA: TGTGCCAGCAGTGTAAGGGGAGGGACTCAGCCCCAGCATTTT
CDR3 protein: CASSVRGGTQPQHF

J gene: TRBJ1-2
V gene: TRBV6-6
D gene: .
clone size: .
CDR3 DNA: TGTGCCAGCAGTCTTCATGGGAGAAAGACCTATGGCTACACCTTC
CDR3 protein: CASSLHGRKTYGYTF

J gene: TRBJ2-7
V gene: TRBV19
D gene: TRBD1
clone size: .
CDR3 DNA: TGTGCCAGTAGTATAGCGACAGGGGACCCCTACGAGCAGTACTTC
CDR3 protein: CASSIATGDPYEQYF

J gene: TRBJ2-2
V gene: TRBV6-6
D gene: TRBD2
clone size: .
CDR3 DNA: TGTGCCAGCCTAGCGGTGAACACCGGGGAGCTGTTTTTT
CDR3 protein: CASLAVNTGELFF

J gene: TRBJ1-4
V gene: TRBV7-9
D gene: .
clone size: .
CDR3 DNA: TGTGCCACGAGAGGGGGTGCAACTAATGAAAAACTGTTTTTT
CDR3 protein: CATRGGATNEKLFF

J gene: TRBJ1-4
V gene: TRBV15
D gene: .
clone size: .
CDR3 DNA: TGTGCCACCAGCAGAGACGTCTCGGGGGGGGCCTCAACTAATGAAAAACTGTTTTTT
CDR3 protein: CATSRDVSGGASTNEKLFF

J gene: TRBJ1-4
V gene: TRBV19
D gene: TRBD1
clone size: .
CDR3 DNA: TGTGCCAGTAGTACTCGGACAGGGGGCGCGGAAAAACTGTTTTTT
CDR3 protein: CASSTRTGGAEKLFF